These 9 T cell receptor beta chains came from one sample sequenced in a study of shared clonotypes between healthy human individuals (dated by TCRdb to 2018 to 2021). Libraries were built with the immunoSEQ multiplex PCR assay. In its TCRdb copy, this immuneACCESS table keeps in-frame sequences only and misses some clones. Where compared with another copy, unresolved V genes explain less than half of these, and the others have no known cause. The sample table contains around 500,000 clones; only one count was recorded for roughly 85% of them. Together, the top ten hold roughly 12% of the sample. The sample taken for sequencing was PBMCs. All receptors come from a woman between 40 and 50 years old in good health. Some clones in this sample may be carry-over from other donors' samples.

The rearrangement links TRBV19 to TRBJ2-1; TRBD2 aligns across 13 bases. V lost 4 bases to trimming and J lost 9 bases; unmatched junction nucleotides: 9. This CDR3 has 16 residues. Germline assignment: CDR1 LNHDA and CDR2 SQIVND (reference sequence). CDR3 in DNA: TGTGCCAGTAGTACCCTCGGACTAGCGGGAGCAGCTGAGCAGTTCTTC. Translation: CASSTLGLAGAAEQFF.

This chain connects TRBV7-9 to TRBJ2-2; D uncertain. This CDR3 comprises 16 residues. With 4 bases removed from V and 2 bases from J, the gap between germline ends came to 14 bases. Germline loops: CDR1 SEHNR, CDR2 FQNEAQ (reference sequence). The CDR3 loop is CASSSTVRVNTGELFF. DNA of the CDR3: TGTGCCAGCAGCTCCACAGTCCGGGTAAACACCGGGGAGCTGTTTTTT.

This chain uses TRBV7-3 with TRBJ2-1; 9 nucleotides agree with TRBD2. CDR3 length: 16 residues. J lost 6 bases, V lost 6 bases, and 12 bases had no gene match. Germline V lookup: CDR1 SGHTA, CDR2 FQGTGA. CDR3 DNA sequence: TGTGCCAGCAGTCCCCAGGGGGGCGGGAGGGCCAATGAGCAGTTCTTC. This encodes CASSPQGGGRANEQFF. The full variable domain, its missing parts supplied by reference TRBV7-3 and TRBJ2-1, is GAGVSQTPSNKVTEKGKYVELRCDPISGHTALYWYRQSLGQGPEFLIYFQGTGAADDSGLPNDRFFAVRPEGSVSTLKIQRTERGDSAVYLCASSPQGGGRANEQFFGPGTRLTVL.

The chain recombines TRBV5-3 with TRBJ2-4; 9 positions agree with TRBD1. TRBV5-3 counts as an open reading frame of uncertain function. The ends lost 3 bases at V and 0 bases at J; junction bases unmatched: 7. The CDR3 has 17 amino acids. The CDR3 DNA follows: TGTGCCAGAAGCTCCCGGGGGACAGGGCGAGCCAAAAACATTCAGTACTTC. As protein: CARSSRGTGRAKNIQYF.

The chain couples TRBV11-1 to TRBJ2-7; D unresolved. This CDR3 comprises 13 residues. Trimming took off 3 bases at V and 2 bases at J, with 8 bases between the two ends. Germline CDR1 and CDR2: SGHAT and FQDESV (reference sequence). In DNA form, the CDR3 reads TGTGCCAGCAGCTTTACAGTAACCTACGAGCAGTACTTC. This codes for CASSFTVTYEQYF.

J is TRBJ2-1 and V is TRBV7-3; TRBD2 agrees at 7 bases. The CDR3 has 14 amino acids. Per the germline V gene, CDR1 is SGHTA and CDR2 is FQGTGA. Trimming cost V 5 bases and J 4 bases; bases outside gene matches: 5. CDR3 sequence (DNA): TGTGCCAGCAGCCGACTAGCCGGATACAATGAGCAGTTCTTC. Translation: CASSRLAGYNEQFF.

The count of this clone is one. This chain connects TRBV6-1 to TRBJ1-5, with a weak D call TRBD1 (5 bases). Trimming took 4 bases from V and 6 from J, leaving 13 bases between them. Germline V gives CDR1 MNHNS, CDR2 SASEGT. CDR3 length: 14 amino acids. CDR3 amino acids: CASSVSVRGQPQHF. DNA for the CDR3: TGTGCCAGCAGTGTATCGGTTAGGGGTCAGCCCCAGCATTTT.

This clone occurred once. V and J are TRBV5-1 and TRBJ2-7; no definite D call. The V gene's germline CDR1 is SGHRS and CDR2 YFSETQ. The CDR3 consists of 15 residues. V was pared by 0 bases and J by 3 bases, with 13 bases between. The DNA of the CDR3 is TGCGCCAGCAGCTTGGCCCTTGTCCCCAGCTACGAGCAGTACTTC. This sequence encodes CASSLALVPSYEQYF.

The chain employs TRBV2 and TRBJ1-5; 8 bases agree with TRBD1. Germline-derived CDR1 and CDR2 are SNHLY and FYNNEI. CDR3 length: 14 residues. The J segment lost 4 bases and the V segment lost 4 bases, leaving 3 bases of the junction unmatched. In DNA, the CDR3 is TGTGCCAGCAGTGGGCAGGGGGCTAATCAGCCCCAGCATTTT. This codes for CASSGQGANQPQHF.